This TCR beta chain originates from a study of CD8 T cells in ankylosing spondylitis. Deletions cut 3 bases from V and 8 bases from J, with 13 bases between. CDR3 length: 13 residues. This clonotype was counted ten times or more. Its target is not known. Study observations and caveats: Those disease-linked clones were CD8+; they were also relatively rare in peripheral blood.

TCRdb re-analysed the 5' RACE reads in MiXCR, keeping a single row per CDR3 protein. In the table there are 180,000 or so distinct CDR3 sequences, roughly 11% of which are singletons. Material for sequencing was blood, either unsorted or a sorted T cell fraction (not recorded which). This sequence joins TRBV12-3 or TRBV12-4 and TRBJ1-2; D unclear. This TCR was sampled from a male donor with ankylosing spondylitis or in good health (not recorded which). CDR3 DNA: TGTGCCAGCAGTTTGGCCCCGAGGAGGGGCTACACCTTC. This sequence encodes CASSLAPRRGYTF.